This T cell receptor (beta chain) was found in a study of STAT5B mutations in CD4+ large granular lymphocyte leukemia. Study-wide context: The CDR3 'QG' motif was associated with a particular HLA allele among healthy donors.

Sequenced by immunoSEQ multiplex PCR; TCRdb stores in-frame clones only, minus some. Of fewer than 35,000 clones listed, 65% to 75% were seen once; the top ten hold about 0.95%. Germline assignment: CDR1 KGHSH and CDR2 LQKENI. This CDR3 comprises 17 residues. V lost 3 bases and J lost 4, with 21 bases in between. The specimen sequenced was CD4+ T cells from blood buffy coats. The V gene is TRBV18, the J gene TRBJ1-2, with D tentatively TRBD1 (5 bases). This TCR was recovered from a human donor in good health. The CDR3 DNA reads TGTGCCAGCTCACCTGGACAAATAAGCCTAACTAGCTATGGCTACACCTTC. It specifies CASSPGQISLTSYGYTF.